This T cell receptor beta chain is from a study of T cells expressing NK-cell markers. Across the whole study: Sequencing of TCR beta repertoires drew on sorted CD3+CD56+NKG2C+, CD3+CD56+NKG2C- and CD3+CD56-NKG2C+ T cells.

Germline CDR1 reads MGHRA; CDR2 reads YSYEKL. The CDR3 sequence is 17 residues long. A 5'RACE template switching approach incorporating UMIs was used to make TCR beta cDNA. Following a re-call of the 5' RACE reads, TCRdb has one entry per CDR3 protein and lacks DNA. The clone table shows about 370,000 distinct CDR3 sequences, with the ten largest holding approximately 11%. The gene calls are TRBV4-1 and TRBJ2-3. This clonotype was obtained from a woman in her forties or fifties in good health. Sequencing was carried out using blood T cells: a sorted CD56 or NKG2C T cell subset, CD4+ or CD8+ T cells, or bulk PBMC T cells (not recorded which). This chain's CDR3 is CASSQGHLGLAADTQYF.